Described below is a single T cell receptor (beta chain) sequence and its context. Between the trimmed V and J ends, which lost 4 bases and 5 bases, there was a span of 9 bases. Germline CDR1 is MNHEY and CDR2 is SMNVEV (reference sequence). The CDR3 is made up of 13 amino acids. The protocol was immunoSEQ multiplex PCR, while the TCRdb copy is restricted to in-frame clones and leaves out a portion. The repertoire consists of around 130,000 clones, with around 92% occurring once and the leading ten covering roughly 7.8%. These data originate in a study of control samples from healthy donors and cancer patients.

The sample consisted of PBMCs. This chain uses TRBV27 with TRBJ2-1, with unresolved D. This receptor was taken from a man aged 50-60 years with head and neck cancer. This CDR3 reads CASSSGDHNEQFF. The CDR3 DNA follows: TGTGCCAGCAGTTCGGGTGATCACAATGAGCAGTTCTTC.